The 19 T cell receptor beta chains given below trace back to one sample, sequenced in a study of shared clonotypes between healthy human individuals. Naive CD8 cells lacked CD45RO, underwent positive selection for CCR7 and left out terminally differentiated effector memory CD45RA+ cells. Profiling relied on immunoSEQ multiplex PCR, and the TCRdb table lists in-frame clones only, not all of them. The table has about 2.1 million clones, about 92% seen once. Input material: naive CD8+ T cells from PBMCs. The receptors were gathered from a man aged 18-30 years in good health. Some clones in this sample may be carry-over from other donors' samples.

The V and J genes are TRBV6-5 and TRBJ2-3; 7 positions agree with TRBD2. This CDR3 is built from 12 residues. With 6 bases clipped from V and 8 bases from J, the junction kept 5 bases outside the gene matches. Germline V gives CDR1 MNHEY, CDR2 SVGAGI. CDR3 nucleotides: TGTGCCAGCAGCGATCCGGGAGGTACGCAGTATTTT. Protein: CASSDPGGTQYF.

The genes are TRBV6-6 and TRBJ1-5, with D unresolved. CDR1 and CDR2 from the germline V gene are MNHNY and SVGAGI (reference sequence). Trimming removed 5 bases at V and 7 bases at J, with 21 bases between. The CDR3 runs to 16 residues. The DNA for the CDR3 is TGTGCCAGCAGTGGCGGAGTGCGCGAGGGCCTACAGCCCCAGCATTTT. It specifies CASSGGVREGLQPQHF.

CDR3 in DNA: TGTGCCAGCAGCTTGAGGACAGGACTCACTGAAGCTTTCTTT. Translating gives CASSLRTGLTEAFF. This rearrangement joins TRBV5-6 to TRBJ1-1, with 7 bases fitting TRBD1. The germline CDR1 and CDR2 sequences are SGHDT and YYEEEE. The CDR3 has 14 amino acids. The V and J ends lost 1 base and 4 bases, in that order; junction bases with no gene match: 4.

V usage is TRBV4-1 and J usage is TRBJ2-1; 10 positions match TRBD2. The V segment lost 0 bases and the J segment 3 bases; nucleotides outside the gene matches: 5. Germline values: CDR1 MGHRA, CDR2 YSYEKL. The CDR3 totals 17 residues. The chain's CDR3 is CASSQDLAGEHYNEQFF. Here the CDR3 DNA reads TGCGCCAGCAGCCAAGATCTAGCGGGAGAACACTACAATGAGCAGTTCTTC.

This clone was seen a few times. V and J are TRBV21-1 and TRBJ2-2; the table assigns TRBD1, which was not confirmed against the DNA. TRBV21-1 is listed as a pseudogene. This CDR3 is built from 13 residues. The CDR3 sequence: CASEDRAGGELFF. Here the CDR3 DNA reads TGTGCCAGCGAAGACAGGGCTGGCGGGGAGCTGTTTTTT.

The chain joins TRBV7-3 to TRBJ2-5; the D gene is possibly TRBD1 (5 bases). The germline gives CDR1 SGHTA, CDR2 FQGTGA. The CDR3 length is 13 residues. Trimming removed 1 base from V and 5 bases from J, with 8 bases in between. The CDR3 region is CASSLSSGETQYF. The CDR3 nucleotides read TGTGCCAGCAGCTTAAGTTCAGGGGAGACCCAGTACTTC.

The CDR3 DNA reads as TGTGCCAGCAGTCCCTTGGGGGGAGTTAGCACCGGGGAGCTGTTTTTT. This codes for CASSPLGGVSTGELFF. This chain connects TRBV27 to TRBJ2-2; D is possibly TRBD2 (6 bases). The germline gives CDR1 MNHEY, CDR2 SMNVEV (reference sequence). Between the trimmed V and J ends, which lost 5 bases and 4 bases, there was a span of 17 bases. The CDR3 is made up of 16 amino acids.

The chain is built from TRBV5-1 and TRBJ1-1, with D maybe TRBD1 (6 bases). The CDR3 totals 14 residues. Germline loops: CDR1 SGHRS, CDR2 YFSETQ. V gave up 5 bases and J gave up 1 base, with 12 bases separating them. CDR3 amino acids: CASSIKGGNTEAFF. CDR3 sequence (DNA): TGCGCCAGCAGTATTAAAGGGGGGAACACTGAAGCTTTCTTT.

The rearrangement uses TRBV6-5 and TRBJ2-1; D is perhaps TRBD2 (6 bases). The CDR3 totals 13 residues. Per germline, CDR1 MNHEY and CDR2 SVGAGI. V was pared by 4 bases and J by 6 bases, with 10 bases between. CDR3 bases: TGTGCCAGCAGTTCGGGAGAGGGCAATGAGCAGTTCTTC. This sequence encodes CASSSGEGNEQFF.

The CDR3 DNA sequence: TGTGCCAGCAACGGGAGGTCCTACGAGCAGTACTTC. Residues: CASNGRSYEQYF. The rearrangement uses TRBV2 and TRBJ2-7; 7 nucleotides align to TRBD2. V trimming: 7 bases; J trimming: 1 base; junction bases outside the gene matches: 1. This CDR3 spans 12 amino acids. CDR1 and CDR2 (germline): SNHLY, FYNNEI.

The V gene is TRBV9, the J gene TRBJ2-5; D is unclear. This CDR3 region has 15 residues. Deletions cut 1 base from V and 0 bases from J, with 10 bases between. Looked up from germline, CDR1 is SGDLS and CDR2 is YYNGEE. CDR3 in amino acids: CASSVLAAYQETQYF. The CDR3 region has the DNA TGTGCCAGCAGCGTATTAGCAGCGTACCAAGAGACCCAGTACTTC.

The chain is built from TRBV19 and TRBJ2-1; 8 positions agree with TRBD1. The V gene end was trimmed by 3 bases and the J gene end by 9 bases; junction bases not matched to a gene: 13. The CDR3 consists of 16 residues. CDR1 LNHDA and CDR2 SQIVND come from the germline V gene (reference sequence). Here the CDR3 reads CASSIQPRQGFREQFF. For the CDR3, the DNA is TGTGCCAGTAGTATCCAGCCGAGACAGGGGTTCCGTGAGCAGTTCTTC.

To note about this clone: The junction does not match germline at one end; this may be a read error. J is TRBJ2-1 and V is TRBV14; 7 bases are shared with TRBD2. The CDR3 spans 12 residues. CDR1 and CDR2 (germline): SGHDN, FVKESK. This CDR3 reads CASSQRGEGKLF. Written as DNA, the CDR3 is TGTGCCAGCAGCCAGCGCGGGGAGGGGAAACTCTTC.

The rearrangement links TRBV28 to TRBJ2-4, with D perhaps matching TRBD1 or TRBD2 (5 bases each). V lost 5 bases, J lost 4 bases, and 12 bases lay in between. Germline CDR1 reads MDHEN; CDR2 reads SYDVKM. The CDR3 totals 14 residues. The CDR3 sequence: CASSNRDGKNIQYF. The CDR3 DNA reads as TGTGCCAGCAGTAACCGGGACGGGAAAAACATTCAGTACTTC.

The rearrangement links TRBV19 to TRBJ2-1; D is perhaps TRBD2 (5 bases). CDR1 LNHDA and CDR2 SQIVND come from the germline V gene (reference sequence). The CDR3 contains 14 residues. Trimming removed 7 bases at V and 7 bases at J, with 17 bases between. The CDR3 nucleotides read TGTGCCAGTAAGCCGGAGGTGGGTAAAAATGAGCAGTTCTTC. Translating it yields CASKPEVGKNEQFF.

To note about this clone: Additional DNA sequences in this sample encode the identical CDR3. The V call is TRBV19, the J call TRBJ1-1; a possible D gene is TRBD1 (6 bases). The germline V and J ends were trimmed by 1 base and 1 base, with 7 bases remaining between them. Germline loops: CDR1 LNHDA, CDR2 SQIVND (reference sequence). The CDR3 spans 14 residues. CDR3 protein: CASSIGRGNTEAFF. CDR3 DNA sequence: TGTGCCAGTAGTATAGGCAGGGGGAACACTGAAGCTTTCTTT. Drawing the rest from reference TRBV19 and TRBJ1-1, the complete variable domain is DGGITQSPKYLFRKEGQNVTLSCEQNLNHDAMYWYRQDPGQGLRLIYYSQIVNDFQKGDIAEGYSVSREKKESFPLTVTSAQKNPTAFYLCASSIGRGNTEAFFGQGTRLTVV.

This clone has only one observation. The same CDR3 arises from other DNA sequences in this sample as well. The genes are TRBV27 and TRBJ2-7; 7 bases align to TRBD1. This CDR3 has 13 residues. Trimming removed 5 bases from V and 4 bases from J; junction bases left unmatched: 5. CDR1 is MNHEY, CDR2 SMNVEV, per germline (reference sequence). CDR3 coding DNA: TGTGCCAGCAGTCCCGGGACAGCTTACGAGCAGTACTTC. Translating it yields CASSPGTAYEQYF.

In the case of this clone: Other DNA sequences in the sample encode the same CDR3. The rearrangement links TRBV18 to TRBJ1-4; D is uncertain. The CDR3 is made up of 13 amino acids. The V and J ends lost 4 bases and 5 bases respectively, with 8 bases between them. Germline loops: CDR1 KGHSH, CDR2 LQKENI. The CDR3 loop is CASSLGRNEKLFF. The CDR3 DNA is TGTGCCAGCTCACTAGGACGGAATGAAAAACTGTTTTTT.

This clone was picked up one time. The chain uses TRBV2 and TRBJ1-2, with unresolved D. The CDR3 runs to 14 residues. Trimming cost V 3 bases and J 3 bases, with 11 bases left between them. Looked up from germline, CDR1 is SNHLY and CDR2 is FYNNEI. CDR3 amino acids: CASSDIRLDYGYTF. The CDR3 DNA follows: TGTGCCAGCAGTGATATAAGGTTGGACTATGGCTACACCTTC.